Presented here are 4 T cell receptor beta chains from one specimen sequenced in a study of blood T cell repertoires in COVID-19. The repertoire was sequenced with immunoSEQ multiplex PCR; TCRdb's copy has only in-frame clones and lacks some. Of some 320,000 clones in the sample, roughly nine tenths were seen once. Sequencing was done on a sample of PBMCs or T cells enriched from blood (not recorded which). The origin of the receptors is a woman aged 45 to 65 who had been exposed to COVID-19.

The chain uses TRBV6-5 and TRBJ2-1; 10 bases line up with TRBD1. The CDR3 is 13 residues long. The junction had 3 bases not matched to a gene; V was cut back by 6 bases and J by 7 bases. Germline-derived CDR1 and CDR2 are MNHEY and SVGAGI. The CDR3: CASRPGQGNEQFF. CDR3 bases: TGTGCCAGCAGGCCGGGACAGGGGAATGAGCAGTTCTTC.

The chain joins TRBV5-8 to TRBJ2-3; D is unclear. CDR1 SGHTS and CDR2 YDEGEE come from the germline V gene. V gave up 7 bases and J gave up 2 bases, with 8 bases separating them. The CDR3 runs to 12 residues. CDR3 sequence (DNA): TGTGCCAGCCGTCAGAACACAGATACGCAGTATTTT. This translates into CASRQNTDTQYF.

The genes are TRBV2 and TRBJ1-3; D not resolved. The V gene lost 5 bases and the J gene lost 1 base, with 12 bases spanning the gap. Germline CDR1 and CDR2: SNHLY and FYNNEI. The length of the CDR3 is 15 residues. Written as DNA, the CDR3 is TGTGCCAGCAGTTTTCGAGGGCCATCTGGAAACACCATATATTTT. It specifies CASSFRGPSGNTIYF.

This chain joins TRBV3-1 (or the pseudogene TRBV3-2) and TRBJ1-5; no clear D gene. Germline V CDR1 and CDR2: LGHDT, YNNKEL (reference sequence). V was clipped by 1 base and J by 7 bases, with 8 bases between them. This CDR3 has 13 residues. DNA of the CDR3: TGTGCCAGCAGCCAAGGTGGCGGGCAGCCCCAGCATTTT. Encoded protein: CASSQGGGQPQHF.